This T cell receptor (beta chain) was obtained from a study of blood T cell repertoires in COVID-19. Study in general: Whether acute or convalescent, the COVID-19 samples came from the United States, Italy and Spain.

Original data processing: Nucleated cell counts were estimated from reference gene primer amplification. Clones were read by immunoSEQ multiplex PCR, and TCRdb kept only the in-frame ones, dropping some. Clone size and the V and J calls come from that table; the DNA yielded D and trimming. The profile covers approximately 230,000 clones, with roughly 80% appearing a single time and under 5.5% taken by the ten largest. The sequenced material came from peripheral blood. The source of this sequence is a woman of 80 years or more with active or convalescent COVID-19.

CDR3 amino acids: CASSLDFEGVIAGELFF. CDR3 in DNA: TGCGCCAGCAGCTTGGATTTCGAGGGGGTGATAGCCGGGGAGCTGTTTTTT. This chain connects TRBV5-1 to TRBJ2-2; possible D gene TRBD1, 6 bases. The CDR3 is 17 residues long. Trimming pared 0 bases from V and 6 bases from J, leaving 18 bases between. CDR1 is SGHRS and CDR2 is YFSETQ in the germline V gene.